These T cell receptor beta chains were read from a single sample in a study of T-cell memory formation after mild COVID-19. TCRdb passed the 5' RACE reads through MiXCR, listing each CDR3 protein once. The sample comprises 390,000 or so distinct CDR3 sequences, about 16% of which are singletons, and about a fifth rests with the top ten. Source material: PBMCs or a T cell subset sorted from them (not recorded which). The origin of the receptors is a man aged 18 to 30 who had mild COVID-19 (a few samples of this study predate the infection). Cell type and time point are not known. CDR3s leave out the opening cysteine and the closing phenylalanine or tryptophan. The order of the fields is clone size, J gene, V gene, CDR3 protein. Clone size, where shown, is once, few, many, or a class for clones that have expanded.

.	TRBJ1-3	TRBV19	ASSTLLSGNTIY
.	TRBJ2-1	TRBV5-1	ASSFGGEYNEQF
few	TRBJ1-3	TRBV5-5	ASSRWDAEFSGNTIY
few	TRBJ2-7	TRBV6-5	ASSYSRGQYEQY
.	TRBJ2-3	TRBV4-3	ASSQGRPPDTQY
few	TRBJ2-2	TRBV5-1	ASTSWVNTGELF
.	TRBJ1-1	TRBV27	ASSPRRIPDTEAF
few	TRBJ2-7	TRBV15	ATSREGRVVDEQY
.	TRBJ1-3	TRBV6-6	ASSRRGGNSGNTIY
once	TRBJ1-5	TRBV5-4	ASSLDAGQPQH
.	TRBJ2-3	TRBV5-4	ASSPLGTSGTDTQY
.	TRBJ1-2	TRBV11-2	ASSLESHYGYT
.	TRBJ2-5	TRBV5-1	ASSLVSTGVKETQY